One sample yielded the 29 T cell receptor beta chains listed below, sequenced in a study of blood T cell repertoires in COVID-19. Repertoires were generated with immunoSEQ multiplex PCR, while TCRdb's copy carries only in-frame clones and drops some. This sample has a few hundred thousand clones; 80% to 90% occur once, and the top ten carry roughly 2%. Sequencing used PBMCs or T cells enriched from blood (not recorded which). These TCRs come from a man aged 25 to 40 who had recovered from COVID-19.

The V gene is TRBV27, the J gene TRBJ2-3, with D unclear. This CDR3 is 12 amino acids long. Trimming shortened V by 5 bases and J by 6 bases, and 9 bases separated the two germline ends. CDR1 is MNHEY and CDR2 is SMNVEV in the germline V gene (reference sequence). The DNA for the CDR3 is TGTGCCAGCAGTCGCCTGAGGGATACGCAGTATTTT. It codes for CASSRLRDTQYF.

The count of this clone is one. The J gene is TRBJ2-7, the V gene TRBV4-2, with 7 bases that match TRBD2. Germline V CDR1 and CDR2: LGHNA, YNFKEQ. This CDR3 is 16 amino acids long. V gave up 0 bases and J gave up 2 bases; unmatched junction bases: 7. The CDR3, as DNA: TGTGCCAGCAGCCAAGACTACAGCGGGGTGGCCTACGAGCAGTACTTC. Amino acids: CASSQDYSGVAYEQYF.

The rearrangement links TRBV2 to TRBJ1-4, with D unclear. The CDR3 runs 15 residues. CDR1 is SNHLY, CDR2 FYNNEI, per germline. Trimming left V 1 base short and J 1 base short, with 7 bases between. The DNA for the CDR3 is TGTGCCAGCAGTGAAGGGCCCTTAACTAATGAAAAACTGTTTTTT. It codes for CASSEGPLTNEKLFF.

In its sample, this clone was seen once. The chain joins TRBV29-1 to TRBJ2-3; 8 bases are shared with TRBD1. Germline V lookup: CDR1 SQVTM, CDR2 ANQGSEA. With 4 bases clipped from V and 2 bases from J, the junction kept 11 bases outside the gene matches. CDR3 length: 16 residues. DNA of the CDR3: TGCAGCGTTGCCCAGGGGGCCCCCTTACTCACAGATACGCAGTATTTT. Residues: CSVAQGAPLLTDTQYF.

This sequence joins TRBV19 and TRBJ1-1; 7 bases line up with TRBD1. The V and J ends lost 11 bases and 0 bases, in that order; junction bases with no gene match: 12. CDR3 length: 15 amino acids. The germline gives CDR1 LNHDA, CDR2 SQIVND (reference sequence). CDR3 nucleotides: TGTGCCTACAAAGGAGGGGGCTACATGAACACTGAAGCTTTCTTT. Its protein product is CAYKGGGYMNTEAFF.

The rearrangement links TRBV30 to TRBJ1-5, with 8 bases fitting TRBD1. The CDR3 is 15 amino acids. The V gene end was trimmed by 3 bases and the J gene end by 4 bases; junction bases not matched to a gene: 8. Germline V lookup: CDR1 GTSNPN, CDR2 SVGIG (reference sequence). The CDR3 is CAWRRGTGRNQPQHF. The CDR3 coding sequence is TGTGCCTGGAGAAGAGGGACAGGAAGAAATCAGCCCCAGCATTTT.

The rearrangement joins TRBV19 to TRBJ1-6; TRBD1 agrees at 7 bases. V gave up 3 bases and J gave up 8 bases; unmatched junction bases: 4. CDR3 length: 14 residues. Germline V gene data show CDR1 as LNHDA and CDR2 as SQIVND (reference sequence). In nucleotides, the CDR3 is TGTGCCAGTAGTATGGGACAGAATGATTCACCCCTCCACTTT. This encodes CASSMGQNDSPLHF.

CDR3 sequence: CASSYGLAGTQETQYF. In DNA, the CDR3 is TGTGCCAGCAGCTACGGACTAGCGGGGACCCAAGAGACCCAGTACTTC. This sequence joins TRBV7-6 and TRBJ2-5, with 12 bases matching TRBD2. The CDR3 has 16 amino acids. Germline V CDR1 and CDR2: SGHVS, FNYEAQ. The ends lost 4 bases at V and 1 base at J; junction bases unmatched: 4.

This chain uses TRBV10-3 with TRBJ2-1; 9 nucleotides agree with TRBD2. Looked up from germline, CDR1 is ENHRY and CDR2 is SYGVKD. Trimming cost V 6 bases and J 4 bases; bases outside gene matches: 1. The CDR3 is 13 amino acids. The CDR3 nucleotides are TGTGCCATCAGGGCGGGGGGGTACAATGAGCAGTTCTTC. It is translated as CAIRAGGYNEQFF.

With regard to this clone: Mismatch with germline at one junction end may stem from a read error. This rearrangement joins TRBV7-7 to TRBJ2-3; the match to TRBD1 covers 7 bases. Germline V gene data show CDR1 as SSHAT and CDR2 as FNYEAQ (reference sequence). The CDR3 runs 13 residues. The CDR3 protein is CASSPTGSDTQYF. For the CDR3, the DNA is TGTGCTAGCAGCCCGACAGGGTCGGATACGCAGTATTTT. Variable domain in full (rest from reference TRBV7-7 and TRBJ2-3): GAGVSQSPRYKVTKRGQDVTLRCDPISSHATLYWYQQALGQGPEFLTYFNYEAQPDKSGLPSDRFSAERPEGSISTLTIQRTEQRDSAMYRCASSPTGSDTQYFGPGTRLTVL.

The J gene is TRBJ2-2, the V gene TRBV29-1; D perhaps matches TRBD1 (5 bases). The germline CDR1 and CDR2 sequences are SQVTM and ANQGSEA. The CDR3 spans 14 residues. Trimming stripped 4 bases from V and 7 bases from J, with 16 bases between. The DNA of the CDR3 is TGCAGCGTTGCCAGGGAATCGATTGGCGGGGAGCTGTTTTTT. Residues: CSVARESIGGELFF.

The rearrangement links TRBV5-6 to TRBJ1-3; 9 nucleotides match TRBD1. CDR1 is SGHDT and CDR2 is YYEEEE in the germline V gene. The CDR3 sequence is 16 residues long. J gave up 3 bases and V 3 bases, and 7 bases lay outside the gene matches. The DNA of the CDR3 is TGTGCCAGCAGCTCGAAACAGGGGGCTTTTGGAAACACCATATATTTT. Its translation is CASSSKQGAFGNTIYF.

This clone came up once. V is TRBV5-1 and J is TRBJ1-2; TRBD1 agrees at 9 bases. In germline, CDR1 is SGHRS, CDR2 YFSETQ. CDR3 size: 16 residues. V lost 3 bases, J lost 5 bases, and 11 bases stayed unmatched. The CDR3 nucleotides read TGCGCCAGCAGCTCCGATACAGGGGGCGGAGGATATGGCTACACCTTC. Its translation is CASSSDTGGGGYGYTF.

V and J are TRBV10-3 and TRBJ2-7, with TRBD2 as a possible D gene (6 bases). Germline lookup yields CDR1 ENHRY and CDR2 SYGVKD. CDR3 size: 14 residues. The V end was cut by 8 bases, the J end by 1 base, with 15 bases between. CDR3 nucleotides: TGTGCCATCGGGGGGACCGGTGGTTCCTACGAGCAGTACTTC. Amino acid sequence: CAIGGTGGSYEQYF.

The CDR3 nucleotides read TGTGCCAGCAGGGTTTCCGGGACAGGGGGATCTCAGCCCCAGCATTTT. It yields the protein CASRVSGTGGSQPQHF. The V call is TRBV11-1, the J call TRBJ1-5, with TRBD1 matching 11 bases. The germline gives CDR1 SGHAT, CDR2 FQDESV (reference sequence). The CDR3 totals 16 residues. V trimming: 6 bases; J trimming: 6 bases; junction bases outside the gene matches: 10.

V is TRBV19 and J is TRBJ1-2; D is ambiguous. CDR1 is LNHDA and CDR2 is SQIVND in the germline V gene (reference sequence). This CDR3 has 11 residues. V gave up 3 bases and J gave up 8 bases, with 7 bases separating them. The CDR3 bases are TGTGCCAGTAGTATGAGGGAAGGCTACACCTTC. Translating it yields CASSMREGYTF.

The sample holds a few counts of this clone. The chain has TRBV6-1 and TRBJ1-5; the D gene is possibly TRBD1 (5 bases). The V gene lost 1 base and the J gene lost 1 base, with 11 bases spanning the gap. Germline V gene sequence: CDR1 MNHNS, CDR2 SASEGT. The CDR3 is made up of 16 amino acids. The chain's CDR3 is CASSEGTNLSNQPQHF. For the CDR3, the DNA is TGTGCCAGCAGTGAAGGGACAAACTTGAGCAATCAGCCCCAGCATTTT.

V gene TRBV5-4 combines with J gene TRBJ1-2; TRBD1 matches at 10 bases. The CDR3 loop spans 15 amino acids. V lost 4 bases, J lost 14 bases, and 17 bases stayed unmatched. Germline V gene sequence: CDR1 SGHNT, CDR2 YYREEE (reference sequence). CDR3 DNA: TGTGCCAGCAGCAAACTTGACGGACAGGGGGGGGATTGTACCTTC. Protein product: CASSKLDGQGGDCTF.

In DNA form, the CDR3 reads TGTGCCAGCAGCTTAATCAGGGATGCCGGGGAGCTGTTTTTT. This translates into CASSLIRDAGELFF. The chain joins TRBV7-3 to TRBJ2-2, with D perhaps TRBD1 (5 bases). V was cut by 1 base and J by 6 bases, with 9 bases left in between. Germline V CDR1 and CDR2: SGHTA, FQGTGA. This CDR3 comprises 14 residues. Complete variable domain (other parts from reference TRBV7-3 and TRBJ2-2): GAGVSQTPSNKVTEKGKYVELRCDPISGHTALYWYRQSLGQGPEFLIYFQGTGAADDSGLPNDRFFAVRPEGSVSTLKIQRTERGDSAVYLCASSLIRDAGELFFGEGSRLTVL.

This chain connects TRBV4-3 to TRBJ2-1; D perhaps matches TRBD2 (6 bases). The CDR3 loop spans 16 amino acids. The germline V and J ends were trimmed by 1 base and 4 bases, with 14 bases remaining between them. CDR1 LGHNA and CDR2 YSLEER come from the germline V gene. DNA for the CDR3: TGCGCCAGCAGCCAAGCCCCGGGAGCGGAATACAATGAGCAGTTCTTC. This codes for CASSQAPGAEYNEQFF.

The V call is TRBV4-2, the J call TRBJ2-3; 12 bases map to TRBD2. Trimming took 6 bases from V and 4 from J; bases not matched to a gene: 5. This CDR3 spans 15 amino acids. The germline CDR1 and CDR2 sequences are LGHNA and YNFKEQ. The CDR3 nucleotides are TGTGCCAGCAGTCCTAGCGGGGGGGCGGCAGATACGCAGTATTTT. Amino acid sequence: CASSPSGGAADTQYF.

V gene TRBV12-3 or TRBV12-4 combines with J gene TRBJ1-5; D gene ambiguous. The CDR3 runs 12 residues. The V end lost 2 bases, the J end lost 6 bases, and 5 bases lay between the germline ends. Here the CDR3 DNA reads TGTGCCAGCAGTTTAACATCTCAGCCCCAGCATTTT. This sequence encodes CASSLTSQPQHF.

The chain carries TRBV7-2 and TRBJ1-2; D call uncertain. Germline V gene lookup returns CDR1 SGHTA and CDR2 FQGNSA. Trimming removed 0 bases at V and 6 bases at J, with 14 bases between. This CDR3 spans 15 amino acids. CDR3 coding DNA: TGTGCCAGCAGCTTAGCGGTCCGAAAAACTGATGGCTACACCTTC. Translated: CASSLAVRKTDGYTF.

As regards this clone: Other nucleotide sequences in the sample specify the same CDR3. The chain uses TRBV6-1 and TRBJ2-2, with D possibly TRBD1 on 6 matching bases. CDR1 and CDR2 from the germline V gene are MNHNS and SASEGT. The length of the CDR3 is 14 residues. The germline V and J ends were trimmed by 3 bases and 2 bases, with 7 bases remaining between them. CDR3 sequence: CASSDRGNTGELFF. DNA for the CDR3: TGTGCCAGCAGTGACAGGGGTAACACCGGGGAGCTGTTTTTT.

In nucleotides, the CDR3 is TGTGCCAGCAGTTCCAGGTCGGTCTATGGCTACACCTTC. As protein: CASSSRSVYGYTF. The gene calls are TRBV6-5 and TRBJ1-2; D not resolved. Trimming cost V 4 bases and J 4 bases, with 10 bases left between them. Per germline, CDR1 MNHEY and CDR2 SVGAGI. This CDR3 contains 13 residues.

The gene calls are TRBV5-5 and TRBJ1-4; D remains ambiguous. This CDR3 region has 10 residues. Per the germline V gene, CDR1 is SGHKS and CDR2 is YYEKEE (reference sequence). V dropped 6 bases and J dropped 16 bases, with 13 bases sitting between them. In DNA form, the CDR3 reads TGTGCCAGCACCTGGAGGGAGAGGTTTTTT. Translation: CASTWRERFF.

The CDR3 sequence is CASPGGRKGHEQYF. CDR3 coding DNA: TGTGCCAGTCCCGGGGGGCGAAAAGGTCACGAGCAGTACTTC. This sequence joins TRBV19 and TRBJ2-7; weak D call: TRBD2 (7 bases). Looked up from germline, CDR1 is LNHDA and CDR2 is SQIVND (reference sequence). Trimming cost V 8 bases and J 5 bases, with 19 bases left between them. The CDR3 extends over 14 amino acids.

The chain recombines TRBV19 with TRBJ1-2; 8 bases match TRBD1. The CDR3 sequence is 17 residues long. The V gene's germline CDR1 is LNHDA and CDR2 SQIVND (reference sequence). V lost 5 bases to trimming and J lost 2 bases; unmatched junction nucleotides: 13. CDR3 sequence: CASSFLPSGQGNYGYTF. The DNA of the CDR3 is TGTGCCAGTAGTTTCCTCCCCTCCGGACAGGGAAACTATGGCTACACCTTC.

The CDR3 coding sequence is TGTGCCAGTAGTTCCTACGACCGTTCCACCGCGTCGCGGTATGGCTACACCTTC. Translating gives CASSSYDRSTASRYGYTF. V gene TRBV19 combines with J gene TRBJ1-2; D gene unclear. Looked up from germline, CDR1 is LNHDA and CDR2 is SQIVND (reference sequence). With 5 bases removed from V and 5 bases from J, the gap between germline ends came to 27 bases. This CDR3 contains 18 residues.